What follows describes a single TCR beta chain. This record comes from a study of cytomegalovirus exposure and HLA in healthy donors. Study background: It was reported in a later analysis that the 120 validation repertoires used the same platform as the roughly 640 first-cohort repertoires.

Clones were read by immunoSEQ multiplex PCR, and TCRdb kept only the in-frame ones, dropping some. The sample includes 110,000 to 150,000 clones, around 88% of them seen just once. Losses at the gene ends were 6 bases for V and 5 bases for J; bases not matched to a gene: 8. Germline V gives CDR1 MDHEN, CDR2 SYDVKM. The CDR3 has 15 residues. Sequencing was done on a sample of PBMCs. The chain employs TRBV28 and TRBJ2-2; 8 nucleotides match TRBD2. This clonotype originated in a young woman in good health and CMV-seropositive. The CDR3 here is CASSQSGSGTGELFF. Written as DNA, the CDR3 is TGTGCCAGCAGCCAAAGCGGGAGTGGTACCGGGGAGCTGTTTTTT.